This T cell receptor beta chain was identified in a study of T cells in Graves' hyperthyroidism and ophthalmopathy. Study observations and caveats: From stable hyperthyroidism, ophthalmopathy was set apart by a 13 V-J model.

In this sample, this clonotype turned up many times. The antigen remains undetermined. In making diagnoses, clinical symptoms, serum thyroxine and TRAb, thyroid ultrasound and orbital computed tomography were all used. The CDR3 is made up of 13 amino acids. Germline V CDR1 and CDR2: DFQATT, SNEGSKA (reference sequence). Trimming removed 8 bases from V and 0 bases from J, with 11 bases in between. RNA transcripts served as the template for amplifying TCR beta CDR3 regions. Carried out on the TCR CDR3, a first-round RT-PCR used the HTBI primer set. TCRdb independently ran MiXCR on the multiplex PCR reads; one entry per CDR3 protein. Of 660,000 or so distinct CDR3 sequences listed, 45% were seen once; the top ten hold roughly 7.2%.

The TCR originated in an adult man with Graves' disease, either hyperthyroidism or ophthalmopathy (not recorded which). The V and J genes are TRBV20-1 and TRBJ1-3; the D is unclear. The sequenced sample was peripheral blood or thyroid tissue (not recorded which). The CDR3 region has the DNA TGCAGTACGAGCGGCCCCTCTGGAAACACCATATATTTT. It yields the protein CSTSGPSGNTIYF.